The next 6 T cell receptor beta chains were all read from a single sample in a study of long-term antiretroviral therapy in people with HIV. Run at survey level, the immunoSEQ assay was version v3.0. Data came from immunoSEQ multiplex PCR; TCRdb stores just in-frame clones and leaves some out. In the table there are over 25,000 clones, 80% to 90% of which are singletons. Specimen: unsorted PBMCs, collected 3 years after starting antiretroviral therapy. These receptors were taken from a man in his forties with HIV.

V is TRBV10-3 and J is TRBJ2-2; TRBD2 agrees at 13 bases. Trimming cost V 5 bases and J 3 bases; bases outside gene matches: 6. Per germline, CDR1 ENHRY and CDR2 SYGVKD. This CDR3 has 17 amino acids. CDR3 in DNA: TGTGCCATCAGTTCGACTAGCGGGAGGAGGTACACCGGGGAGCTGTTTTTT. Encoded protein: CAISSTSGRRYTGELFF.

The genes are TRBV5-4 and TRBJ2-5, with D hard to call. CDR1 is SGHNT, CDR2 YYREEE, per germline (reference sequence). Deletions cut 4 bases from V and 1 base from J, with 8 bases between. This CDR3 spans 13 amino acids. As DNA, the CDR3 is TGTGCCAGCAGCATACTCGGCCAAGAGACCCAGTACTTC. This gives the protein CASSILGQETQYF. The complete variable domain, with remaining parts taken from reference TRBV5-4 and TRBJ2-5, reads ETGVTQSPTHLIKTRGQQVTLRCSSQSGHNTVSWYQQALGQGPQFIFQYYREEENGRGNFPPRFSGLQFPNYSSELNVNALELDDSALYLCASSILGQETQYFGPGTRLLVL.

The chain carries TRBV11-2 and TRBJ2-6, with 7 bases that match TRBD1. Unmatched junction bases numbered 10, after V lost 3 bases and J lost 2 bases. In germline, CDR1 is SGHAT, CDR2 FQNNGV. The CDR3 covers 18 residues. Written as DNA, the CDR3 is TGTGCCAGCAGCTTGGGACCGGGACAGCTGCCTGGGGCCAACGTCCTGACTTTC. Protein product: CASSLGPGQLPGANVLTF.

This clone appeared a single time. The CDR3 sequence is CASRPDRSSYNEQFF. Written as DNA, the CDR3 is TGTGCCAGTAGACCAGACAGGAGTAGCTACAATGAGCAGTTCTTC. This chain joins TRBV19 and TRBJ2-1; TRBD1 might be the D (6 bases). Per the germline V gene, CDR1 is LNHDA and CDR2 is SQIVND (reference sequence). Trimming shortened V by 6 bases and J by 3 bases, and 15 bases separated the two germline ends. The CDR3 has 15 residues.

The rearrangement joins TRBV19 to TRBJ1-2, with TRBD1 as a possible D gene (5 bases). Germline V gene data show CDR1 as LNHDA and CDR2 as SQIVND (reference sequence). V lost 4 bases to trimming and J lost 0 bases, with 12 bases between them. The CDR3 has 15 residues. CDR3 DNA sequence: TGTGCCAGTAGTAAACGGGACGGAGCTAACTATGGCTACACCTTC. Translating gives CASSKRDGANYGYTF.

The rearrangement links TRBV5-4 to TRBJ2-3; the D is unclear. Germline V lookup: CDR1 SGHNT, CDR2 YYREEE (reference sequence). The CDR3 covers 13 residues. With 2 bases removed from V and 6 bases from J, the gap between germline ends came to 10 bases. CDR3 protein: CASSFQTHDTQYF. CDR3 nucleotide sequence: TGTGCCAGCAGCTTCCAGACGCACGATACGCAGTATTTT.